This T cell receptor (beta chain) was sequenced during a study of control samples from healthy donors and cancer patients. The CDR3 contains 19 residues. V shed 4 bases, J shed 2 bases, and the junction held 12 bases outside the gene matches. From germline, CDR1 is MNHNS and CDR2 SASEGT. Repertoires were generated with immunoSEQ multiplex PCR, while TCRdb's copy carries only in-frame clones and drops some. The table includes 70,000 to 80,000 clones, about 89% detected once. The chain couples TRBV6-1 to TRBJ1-3, with 12 bases lining up with TRBD1. This TCR was sampled from a woman between 45 and 60 years old with colorectal cancer. Input material: PBMCs. This CDR3 reads CASSVRTRDRGPAGNTIYF. The CDR3 region has the DNA TGTGCCAGCAGTGTTCGGACCCGGGACAGGGGGCCGGCTGGAAACACCATATATTTT.